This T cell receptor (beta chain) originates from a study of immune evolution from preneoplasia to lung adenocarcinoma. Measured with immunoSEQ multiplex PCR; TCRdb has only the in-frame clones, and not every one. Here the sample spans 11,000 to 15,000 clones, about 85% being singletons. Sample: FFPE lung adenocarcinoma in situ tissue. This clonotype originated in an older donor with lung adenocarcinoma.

This CDR3 is CAWSVGAENTEAFF. The DNA of the CDR3 is TGTGCCTGGAGTGTAGGGGCGGAGAACACTGAAGCTTTCTTT. The chain has TRBV30 and TRBJ1-1, with D possibly being TRBD1 (5 bases). Between the trimmed V and J ends, which lost 0 bases and 1 base, there was a span of 9 bases. Per germline, CDR1 GTSNPN and CDR2 SVGIG (reference sequence). The CDR3 consists of 14 residues.